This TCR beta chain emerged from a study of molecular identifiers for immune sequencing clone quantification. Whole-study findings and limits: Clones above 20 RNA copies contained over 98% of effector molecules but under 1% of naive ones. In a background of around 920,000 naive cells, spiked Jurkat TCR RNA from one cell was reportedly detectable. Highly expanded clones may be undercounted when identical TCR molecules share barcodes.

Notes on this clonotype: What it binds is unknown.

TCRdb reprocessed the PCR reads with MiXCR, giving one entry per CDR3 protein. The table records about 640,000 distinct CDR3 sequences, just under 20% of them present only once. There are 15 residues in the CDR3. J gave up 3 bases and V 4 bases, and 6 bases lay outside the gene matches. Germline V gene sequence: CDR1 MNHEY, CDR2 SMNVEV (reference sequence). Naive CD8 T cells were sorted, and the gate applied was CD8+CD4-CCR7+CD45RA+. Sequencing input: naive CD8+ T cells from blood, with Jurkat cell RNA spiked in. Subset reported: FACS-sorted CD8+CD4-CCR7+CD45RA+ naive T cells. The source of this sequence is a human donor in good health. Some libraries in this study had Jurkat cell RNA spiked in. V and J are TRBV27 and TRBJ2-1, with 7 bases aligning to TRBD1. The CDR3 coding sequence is TGTGCCAGCAGTTCTTATGACAGGGTCTACAATGAGCAGTTCTTC. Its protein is CASSSYDRVYNEQFF.